This T cell receptor beta chain was observed in a study of cytotoxic CD8 clonotypes in ibrutinib-treated CLL. Study observations and caveats: Sustained-remission patients were sampled at different times than progressing patients were. Clonality (at baseline) was higher than in age-matched healthy donors and tracked circulating CD8+ T-cell counts. Public clonotypes were seen rarely and were contracted or stable on treatment.

With regard to this clone: Its antigen is undetermined. The sample holds other DNA sequences that translate to the same CDR3.

J was trimmed by 1 base and V by 5 bases; bases with no gene match: 6. The length of the CDR3 is 16 residues. Germline-derived CDR1 and CDR2 are SGDLS and YYNGEE. TCRdb's table, derived via immunoSEQ multiplex PCR, lists solely in-frame clones and lacks some. The sample holds hundreds of thousands of clones, roughly two thirds seen once. The gene calls are TRBV9 and TRBJ2-3; TRBD2 agrees at 11 bases. This clonotype was sampled from a human donor with chronic lymphocytic leukemia. Sequenced material: PBMCs, taken after 36 months of ibrutinib treatment. The CDR3 loop reads CASSAGLAVRTDTQYF. The CDR3 bases are TGTGCCAGCAGTGCGGGACTAGCGGTTCGCACAGATACGCAGTATTTT.